This record covers a single T cell receptor (beta chain). This clonotype was observed a handful of times. The antigen this receptor binds is unknown. Base qualities were left out, and no much larger clone turns up one base away. This sample was included in a study of T cells in Graves' hyperthyroidism and ophthalmopathy (dated by TCRdb to about 2019). Looking at the study overall: Peripheral blood was collected at initial diagnosis, before any treatment. For training and testing, the 100 or so patients in the discovery cohort were randomly divided in a 7:3 ratio. The paper reports TCR Vbeta CDR3 sequencing of 130 to 150 peripheral blood samples: around 45 ophthalmopathy, under 85 hyperthyroidism and approximately 17 progressor patients. In addition, the study compared T-cell repertoires in thyroid tissue and in blood from about six Graves' hyperthyroidism patients. Following sampling, methimazole starting at 30 mg daily was given to hyperthyroidism patients, and high-dose intravenous methylprednisolone was given to ophthalmopathy patients. TCR V-J signatures able to tell the groups apart were searched for in a discovery cohort of 95 to 100 patients, of whom more than 40 had Graves' ophthalmopathy and about 60 had stable Graves' hyperthyroidism. An independent validation cohort of under 20 hyperthyroidism patients and about 15 patients who later progressed to ophthalmopathy tested prospective prediction of ophthalmopathy.

Beyond this particular receptor, the publication reports: Sample size was not statistically predetermined, and investigators were not blinded to group allocation. Most expanded thyroid clonotypes (frequency above 0.001) were also detected in blood, suggesting blood repertoires may reflect thyroid immune responses. In validation, the model predicted progression to ophthalmopathy a median of 6.5 months before onset, with about 70% sensitivity and about 72% specificity. A 13 V-J signature model separated ophthalmopathy from stable hyperthyroidism, with about 88% sensitivity and about 81% specificity in cross-validation and 80%/75% in testing.

Graves' hyperthyroidism was defined as stable when no progression to ophthalmopathy occurred over 18 months of follow-up. Hyperthyroidism patients were newly diagnosed, had a disease duration of under 2 months, and were aged 18 to 65 years. Any patient with an uncontrolled infection, another autoimmune disease, pregnancy or lactation was excluded. Diagnoses relied on clinical symptoms, serum thyroxine and TRAb, thyroid ultrasound and orbital computed tomography. PBMCs were separated from about 10 ml of fresh peripheral blood using Ficoll-Paque density gradient centrifugation. Total RNA was extracted using Trizol reagent, and RNA quality was assessed on an Agilent 2100 Bioanalyzer. TCR beta CDR3 regions were amplified from RNA transcripts. For the first round of RT-PCR on the TCR CDR3, the HTBI primer set was used together with the Qiagen OneStep RT-PCR kit. Libraries were constructed in a second round of multiplex PCR, after which size selection and purification were carried out. Sequencing of the libraries was done on an Illumina HiSeq2000 using paired-end 100 bp reads. The study's processing was this. Raw data were processed with SOAPnuke, discarding reads with adapters, uncalled bases, mean Phred below 15, or no exact constant-primer or identifier match. COPE v1.2.5 was used to merge the high-quality paired reads, and each unique nucleotide sequence was defined as a clonotype. MiTCR v1.1 was used to align clonotypes to the IMGT TRBV, TRBD and TRBJ reference segments. The analysis was restricted to V-J combinations with a frequency above 0.0001, which together covered about 99% of the repertoires. A TCS score was defined as the ratio of F50 (clonal expansion) to E x V (chaos), with BLOSUM62-based TCRdist applied between CDR3 peptides within each V-J. Welch's t-statistics and random forest reduced 450 to 600 V-J features to roughly 13, which were used in a naive Bayes classifier (R e1071). The public reads were quality trimmed at Q25 with fastp and then assembled into clones with MiXCR by TCRdb, keeping productive beta chains. Each record represents a unique CDR3 protein, reported with the most common genes and DNA among its rows. TCRdb's processing, not the study's, gives the V and J calls here. This sample is represented by about 560,000 distinct CDR3 sequences; 16% of them were singletons. The ten largest clones add up to approximately 20% of the sample.

V trim: 4 bases; J trim: 4 bases; unmatched bases: 12. The CDR3 contains 17 residues, cysteine and phenylalanine counted. The entry retains the CDR3 DNA only, 51 bases that are in frame from base 1. From a lookup of the germline V gene, CDR1 and CDR2 are MDHEN and SYDVKM. This chain is built from TRBV28 and TRBJ2-1; TRBD1 fits 8 bases in the junction. Specimen: blood. The TCR was taken from a woman aged 18-29 years with Graves' hyperthyroidism. The sequenced DNA: TGTGCCAGCAGTTCTTTCTTACCGGGACAGGAATACAATGAGCAGTTCTTC. This sequence encodes CASSSFLPGQEYNEQFF.